This passage covers 9 T cell receptor beta chains from one sample sequenced in a study of blood T cell repertoires in COVID-19 (dated by TCRdb to 2019 to 2021). Receptor libraries were prepared by the immunoSEQ multiplex PCR assay. In its TCRdb copy, this immuneACCESS table keeps in-frame sequences only and misses some clones. Where compared with another copy, unresolved V genes explain less than half of these, and the others have no known cause. This sample has fewer than 250,000 clones in its table, and about 82% of those were observed once. The top ten hold 9.1% of the sample. Sequenced material: PBMCs or T cells enriched from blood (not recorded which). The receptors stem from a woman in her 50s with acute COVID-19.

This chain connects TRBV19 to TRBJ1-6; weak D call: TRBD1 (5 bases). The CDR3 has 18 amino acids. Germline V lookup: CDR1 LNHDA, CDR2 SQIVND (reference sequence). The V gene lost 3 bases and the J gene lost 0 bases, with 15 bases spanning the gap. CDR3 sequence: CASSIISGDSSYNSPLHF. Here the CDR3 DNA reads TGTGCCAGTAGTATCATCTCAGGAGACAGCTCCTATAATTCACCCCTCCACTTT.

The chain recombines TRBV19 with TRBJ1-2; TRBD1 aligns across 7 bases. Germline-derived CDR1 and CDR2 are LNHDA and SQIVND (reference sequence). The CDR3 totals 15 residues. V shed 3 bases, J shed 3 bases, and the junction held 7 bases outside the gene matches. For the CDR3, the DNA is TGTGCCAGTAGTATCCTCGGGACAGAATACTATGGCTACACCTTC. It specifies CASSILGTEYYGYTF.

The chain joins TRBV30 to TRBJ2-5, with 9 nucleotides matching TRBD1. The germline V gene encodes CDR1 GTSNPN and CDR2 SVGIG (reference sequence). The CDR3 runs to 14 residues. V lost 5 bases and J lost 0; bases outside the gene matches: 4. CDR3 loop: CAWGQGPYQETQYF. The CDR3 bases are TGTGCCTGGGGACAGGGGCCCTACCAAGAGACCCAGTACTTC.

This clone has more than one count but fewer than ten. This chain connects TRBV7-9 to TRBJ2-2, with a possible D match to TRBD2 (5 bases). V gave up 1 base and J gave up 4 bases, with 10 bases separating them. This CDR3 has 15 residues. Germline V gives CDR1 SEHNR, CDR2 FQNEAQ (reference sequence). The CDR3 here is CASSLVGATTGELFF. In nucleotides, the CDR3 is TGTGCCAGCAGCTTAGTGGGAGCCACCACCGGGGAGCTGTTTTTT.

The chain is built from TRBV5-5 and TRBJ2-3, with TRBD2 matching over 12 bases. The CDR3 runs to 16 residues. With 4 bases clipped from V and 3 bases from J, the junction kept 6 bases outside the gene matches. Looked up from germline, CDR1 is SGHKS and CDR2 is YYEKEE (reference sequence). This CDR3 is CASSRSSGGATDTQYF. In DNA, the CDR3 is TGTGCCAGCAGCCGATCTAGCGGGGGGGCGACAGATACGCAGTATTTT.

The V gene is TRBV29-1, the J gene TRBJ2-1; D might be TRBD2 (5 bases). V lost 6 bases to trimming and J lost 7 bases, with 13 bases between them. The CDR3 length is 12 residues. Germline CDR1 is SQVTM and CDR2 is ANQGSEA. The CDR3 nucleotides are TGCAGCGTCGCTATACTAGGGAATGAGCAGTTCTTC. Translation gives CSVAILGNEQFF.

The chain combines TRBV11-2 with TRBJ2-1; 12 bases are a match to TRBD2. Germline V gene lookup returns CDR1 SGHAT and CDR2 FQNNGV. Trimming cost V 3 bases and J 7 bases; bases outside gene matches: 4. This CDR3 contains 15 residues. The CDR3 protein is CASSLASGGANEQFF. In DNA, the CDR3 is TGTGCCAGCAGCTTGGCTAGCGGGGGGGCGAATGAGCAGTTCTTC.

This sequence joins TRBV18 and TRBJ1-1; no definite D call. V lost 0 bases and J lost 3, with 14 bases in between. The CDR3 runs to 16 residues. Germline CDR1 KGHSH, CDR2 LQKENI. CDR3 sequence reads: CASSPPSPGRYTEAFF. The CDR3 DNA sequence: TGTGCCAGCTCACCACCGTCCCCGGGGAGGTACACTGAAGCTTTCTTT. Filled out from reference TRBV18 and TRBJ1-1, the complete variable domain reads NAGVMQNPRHLVRRRGQEARLRCSPMKGHSHVYWYRQLPEEGLKFMVYLQKENIIDESGMPKERFSAEFPKEGPSILRIQQVVRGDSAAYFCASSPPSPGRYTEAFFGQGTRLTVV.

The chain uses TRBV6-6 and TRBJ2-1; maybe TRBD2 (5 bases). CDR3 length: 13 residues. Trimming shortened V by 7 bases and J by 7 bases, and 14 bases separated the two germline ends. Germline V CDR1 and CDR2: MNHNY, SVGAGI (reference sequence). The CDR3 bases are TGTGCCAGCACCCTGGACTGGATAAATGAGCAGTTCTTC. This gives the protein CASTLDWINEQFF.